This T cell receptor (beta chain) was captured in a study of regulatory T cells in long-lasting Graves disease. Assembly of TCR beta libraries relied on iRepertoire HTBI primers together with Arm-PCR of CDR3 regions. TCRdb recomputed calls from the multiplex PCR reads with MiXCR, one row per CDR3 protein. The sample contains about 420,000 distinct CDR3 sequences, around 22% of which appear only once. Sample time point: persistent/refractory GD, antithyroid drugs over 5 years with positive TRAb. The TCR library was prepared using RNA isolated from PBMCs. CDR3 size: 16 residues. V trimming: 4 bases; J trimming: 4 bases; junction bases outside the gene matches: 6. The germline V gene has CDR1 DFQATT and CDR2 SNEGSKA (reference sequence).

The receptor comes from a female donor with Graves disease. Sequencing used peripheral blood mononuclear cells (PBMCs), obtained when the disease was refractory, from a patient treated with antithyroid drugs. The chain couples TRBV20-1 to TRBJ1-6, with 11 positions matching TRBD1. The CDR3 coding sequence is TGCAGTGCTACCCAGGACAGGGGGCTTTATAATTCACCCCTCCACTTT. This codes for CSATQDRGLYNSPLHF.